This T cell receptor (beta chain) was observed in a study of blood T cell repertoires in COVID-19. CDR1 SGHTA and CDR2 FQGNSA come from the germline V gene. This CDR3 has 14 amino acids. V lost 3 bases, J lost 6 bases, and 7 bases stayed unmatched. Data came from immunoSEQ multiplex PCR; TCRdb stores just in-frame clones and leaves some out. The profile covers about 48,000 clones, with around 86% appearing a single time and approximately 15% taken by the ten largest. The sequence was obtained from a human donor in a cohort sampled during active COVID-19. The rearrangement uses TRBV7-2 and TRBJ1-2; 7 positions agree with TRBD1. Input material: peripheral blood. For the CDR3, the DNA is TGTGCCAGCAGCTTGGGACAGTCTCGCCATGGCTACACCTTC. The encoded protein is CASSLGQSRHGYTF.